This T cell receptor (beta chain) was found in a study of CD8+ T cells in alopecia areata. This clone was seen a handful of times. This CDR3 comprises 11 residues. The germline V gene has CDR1 SGDLS and CDR2 YYNGEE. V gave up 3 bases and J gave up 3 bases, with 4 bases separating them. Indicated treatment: oral pan-JAK inhibitor, 5-10 mg twice daily. Punch biopsies of lesional scalp, plus peripheral blood, were taken from alopecia areata patients. After isolation, RNA underwent reverse transcription to generate cDNA as the sequencing template. TCRdb's copy holds only in-frame clones and misses some; the assay was immunoSEQ multiplex PCR. Altogether about 200,000 clones are present, around two fifths being singletons, with the ten largest covering more than 0.4%.

This material consisted of CD4+ T cells sorted from blood, taken around week 31, from a patient treated with tofacitinib. The clonotype was recovered from a human donor with alopecia areata. V and J are TRBV9 and TRBJ2-7; no definite D call. The chain's CDR3 is CASSADYEQYF. CDR3 DNA sequence: TGTGCCAGCAGCGCAGACTACGAGCAGTACTTC.